A single sample is the source of the 20 T cell receptor beta chains below, sequenced in a study of TIL therapy for anti-PD-1-resistant metastatic lung cancer listed by TCRdb under 2021. In the paper's terms, the time point label means: pre-treatment sample, taken before nivolumab and TIL therapy. The immunoSEQ v3 hsTCRB kit was used to amplify TCR beta CDR3 regions from genomic DNA through bias-controlled multiplex PCR. The table comes from immuneACCESS by way of TCRdb, which keeps in-frame sequences with V and J called. Part of the clones is missing from these tables; in studies checked, under half for an unresolved V gene and the rest for unknown reasons. This sample is represented by approximately 15,000 clones; about 82% of them were singletons. Jointly, the top ten make up approximately 0.85% of the sample. The sequencing used blood, collected at baseline. Receptors were obtained from a person aged 25-79 years with non-small cell lung cancer.

This clone was seen a handful of times. The chain couples TRBV7-9 to TRBJ1-5; D not resolved. CDR1 and CDR2 (germline): SEHNR, FQNEAQ (reference sequence). This CDR3 is 13 amino acids long. V lost 3 bases, J lost 6 bases, and 9 bases lay in between. The CDR3 nucleotides read TGTGCCAGCAGCTTTTCCGGGCCTCAGCCCCAGCATTTT. Encoded protein: CASSFSGPQPQHF.

V and J are TRBV18 and TRBJ2-7; 7 bases map to TRBD2. Per the germline V gene, CDR1 is KGHSH and CDR2 is LQKENI. With 1 base clipped from V and 2 bases from J, the junction kept 11 bases outside the gene matches. The CDR3 has 17 residues. The CDR3 loop reads CASSPLGGGHRPYEQYV. The CDR3, as DNA: TGTGCCAGCTCACCACTCGGGGGAGGGCACCGTCCCTACGAGCAGTACGTC.

The CDR3 sequence: CASSLDGGAYEQYF. Here the CDR3 DNA reads TGTGCCAGCAGCTTAGATGGCGGGGCCTACGAGCAGTACTTC. The J gene is TRBJ2-7, the V gene TRBV7-9; TRBD2 might be the D (6 bases). The CDR3 extends over 14 amino acids. V lost 1 base, J lost 2 bases, and 9 bases lay in between. CDR1 and CDR2 (germline): SEHNR, FQNEAQ (reference sequence).

The V gene is TRBV7-9, the J gene TRBJ2-1; D is ambiguous. Trimming cost V 3 bases and J 15 bases, with 15 bases left between them. Germline CDR1 and CDR2: SEHNR and FQNEAQ (reference sequence). This CDR3 is 12 amino acids long. DNA for the CDR3: TGTGCCAGCAGCTTGGGTCGCCAAGTAGGGTTCTTC. Translation: CASSLGRQVGFF.

The chain joins TRBV30 to TRBJ1-5; no clear D. Per germline, CDR1 GTSNPN and CDR2 SVGIG (reference sequence). This CDR3 region has 13 residues. V shed 2 bases and J shed 2 bases, with 7 bases lying between them. The CDR3 protein is CAWSSGGNQPQHF. The DNA of the CDR3 is TGTGCCTGGAGTTCAGGTGGCAATCAGCCCCAGCATTTT.

Remarks on this clone: A read error may account for a junction end that differs from germline. The chain employs TRBV7-9 and TRBJ2-5, with TRBD2 as a possible D gene (5 bases). Germline CDR1 is SEHNR and CDR2 is FQNEAQ (reference sequence). This CDR3 region has 15 residues. CDR3 protein: CASTLGNGLQETQYF. The CDR3 nucleotides are TGTGCCAGCACCTTAGGGAACGGACTCCAAGAGACCCAGTACTTC.

This clone was recorded only once. The J gene is TRBJ1-5, the V gene TRBV27; D might be TRBD1 (5 bases). Germline-derived CDR1 and CDR2 are MNHEY and SMNVEV (reference sequence). Trimming cost V 6 bases and J 2 bases, with 14 bases left between them. This CDR3 is built from 15 residues. CDR3 in amino acids: CASRLMGLGNQPQHF. CDR3 nucleotides: TGTGCCAGCAGACTTATGGGGCTCGGCAATCAGCCCCAGCATTTT.

The chain couples TRBV7-2 to TRBJ2-2; 12 positions match TRBD2. The junction had 13 bases not matched to a gene; V was cut back by 7 bases and J by 7 bases. The germline V gene encodes CDR1 SGHTA and CDR2 FQGNSA. CDR3 length equals 17 residues. The CDR3 DNA reads as TGTGCCAGCACCCTTAACCGACTAGCGGGAGTTCTCGGGGAGCTGTTTTTT. It codes for CASTLNRLAGVLGELFF.

The chain links TRBV30 to TRBJ2-1, with D maybe TRBD2 (7 bases). Germline lookup yields CDR1 GTSNPN and CDR2 SVGIG (reference sequence). The V end lost 7 bases, the J end lost 8 bases, and 21 bases lay between the germline ends. This CDR3 has 14 residues. CDR3 loop: CALVAGARPYEQFF. The CDR3 coding sequence is TGTGCCTTGGTGGCGGGGGCCCGTCCCTATGAGCAGTTCTTC.

The chain couples TRBV11-2 to TRBJ2-7; TRBD2 aligns across 11 bases. Germline-derived CDR1 and CDR2 are SGHAT and FQNNGV. This CDR3 has 15 amino acids. The J segment lost 3 bases and the V segment lost 6 bases, leaving 7 bases of the junction unmatched. CDR3 sequence reads: CASSGLGTSGYEQYV. DNA of the CDR3: TGTGCCAGCAGTGGGTTGGGGACTAGCGGCTACGAGCAGTACGTC.

This clone was observed once. The gene calls are TRBV6-1 and TRBJ1-4; D is uncertain. This CDR3 contains 15 residues. CDR1 and CDR2 from the germline V gene are MNHNS and SASEGT. Trimming left V 2 bases short and J 10 bases short, with 17 bases between. The CDR3 region is CASSEPGLGSVKLFF. The CDR3 region has the DNA TGTGCCAGCAGTGAACCCGGGTTGGGGTCGGTAAAACTGTTTTTT.

This sequence joins TRBV7-9 and TRBJ2-3, with unresolved D. The V and J ends lost 2 bases and 6 bases respectively, with 6 bases between them. The CDR3 consists of 12 residues. CDR1 is SEHNR and CDR2 is FQNEAQ in the germline V gene (reference sequence). The CDR3 protein is CASSLLGDTQYF. CDR3 bases: TGTGCCAGCAGCTTATTGGGGGATACGCAGTATTTT.

The sample holds a few counts of this clone. The chain joins TRBV28 to TRBJ2-3, with D maybe TRBD2 (5 bases). Trimming left V 6 bases short and J 2 bases short, with 15 bases between. Germline V gives CDR1 MDHEN, CDR2 SYDVKM. The CDR3 is 15 residues long. CDR3 coding DNA: TGTGCCAGCAGGCCTGGAGGACTCCCCACAGATACGCAGTATTTT. Protein product: CASRPGGLPTDTQYF.

J is TRBJ1-4 and V is TRBV28, with a possible D match to TRBD1 (5 bases). Germline assignment: CDR1 MDHEN and CDR2 SYDVKM. The CDR3 totals 14 residues. Trimming left V 6 bases short and J 3 bases short, with 11 bases between. In nucleotides, the CDR3 is TGTGCCAGCAGCCTACAGGTGGCTAATGAAAAACTGTTTTTT. This codes for CASSLQVANEKLFF.

The chain is built from TRBV5-1 and TRBJ2-1; 9 bases align to TRBD2. Germline V gives CDR1 SGHRS, CDR2 YFSETQ. The ends lost 0 bases at V and 4 bases at J; junction bases unmatched: 5. The CDR3 is made up of 16 amino acids. For the CDR3, the DNA is TGCGCCAGCAGCTTGGATCGAACTAGCGGGTACAATGAGCAGTTCTTC. It specifies CASSLDRTSGYNEQFF. The whole variable domain, filled in from reference TRBV5-1 and TRBJ2-1, reads KAGVTQTPRYLIKTRGQQVTLSCSPISGHRSVSWYQQTPGQGLQFLFEYFSETQRNKGNFPGRFSGRQFSNSRSEMNVSTLELGDSALYLCASSLDRTSGYNEQFFGPGTRLTVL.

CDR3 in amino acids: CASSLKGPGSYGYTF. CDR3 sequence (DNA): TGTGCCAGCAGCTTAAAGGGCCCCGGTAGCTATGGCTACACCTTC. The rearrangement joins TRBV7-2 to TRBJ1-2; no clear D. CDR1 is SGHTA and CDR2 is FQGNSA in the germline V gene. Deletions cut 2 bases from V and 4 bases from J, with 14 bases between. There are 15 residues in the CDR3.

This clone showed up just once. V and J are TRBV7-2 and TRBJ2-2; the D gene is possibly TRBD2 (7 bases). The germline gives CDR1 SGHTA, CDR2 FQGNSA. V lost 6 bases to trimming and J lost 4 bases, with 21 bases between them. The CDR3 is 17 amino acids. The DNA for the CDR3 is TGTGCCAGCAGTCAGGAAACGGGGGGCCTCTTCACCGGGGAGCTGTTTTTT. This translates into CASSQETGGLFTGELFF.

This chain uses TRBV7-2 with TRBJ2-3; unclear D gene. The germline V and J ends were trimmed by 0 bases and 2 bases, with 6 bases remaining between them. Per germline, CDR1 SGHTA and CDR2 FQGNSA. This CDR3 is built from 14 residues. The CDR3 reads CASSLARYTDTQYF. The CDR3 DNA follows: TGTGCCAGCAGCTTAGCCCGGTACACAGATACGCAGTATTTT. The full variable domain, in which reference TRBV7-2 and TRBJ2-3 provide the parts outside the CDR3, is GAGVSQSPSNKVTEKGKDVELRCDPISGHTALYWYRQSLGQGLEFLIYFQGNSAPDKSGLPSDRFSAERTGGSVSTLTIQRTQQEDSAVYLCASSLARYTDTQYFGPGTRLTVL.

This clone occurred once. The chain recombines TRBV7-2 with TRBJ1-5, with D possibly being TRBD1 (6 bases). The V end was cut by 2 bases, the J end by 6 bases, with 14 bases between. CDR3 size: 15 residues. Germline loops: CDR1 SGHTA, CDR2 FQGNSA. The CDR3 sequence: CASSLTRGEGQPQHF. CDR3 in DNA: TGTGCCAGCAGCTTAACCAGGGGTGAAGGTCAGCCCCAGCATTTT. The full variable domain, with the rest looked up from reference TRBV7-2 and TRBJ1-5, is GAGVSQSPSNKVTEKGKDVELRCDPISGHTALYWYRQSLGQGLEFLIYFQGNSAPDKSGLPSDRFSAERTGGSVSTLTIQRTQQEDSAVYLCASSLTRGEGQPQHFGDGTRLSIL.

This chain links TRBV7-6 with TRBJ1-2, with 7 positions matching TRBD1. Germline V CDR1 and CDR2: SGHVS, FNYEAQ. Trimming at V came to 8 bases and at J to 4 bases, leaving 13 bases not matched to a gene. The CDR3 totals 15 residues. CDR3 sequence reads: CASGPNRGKGYGYTF. In nucleotides, the CDR3 is TGTGCCAGCGGCCCCAACAGGGGTAAGGGCTATGGCTACACCTTC.